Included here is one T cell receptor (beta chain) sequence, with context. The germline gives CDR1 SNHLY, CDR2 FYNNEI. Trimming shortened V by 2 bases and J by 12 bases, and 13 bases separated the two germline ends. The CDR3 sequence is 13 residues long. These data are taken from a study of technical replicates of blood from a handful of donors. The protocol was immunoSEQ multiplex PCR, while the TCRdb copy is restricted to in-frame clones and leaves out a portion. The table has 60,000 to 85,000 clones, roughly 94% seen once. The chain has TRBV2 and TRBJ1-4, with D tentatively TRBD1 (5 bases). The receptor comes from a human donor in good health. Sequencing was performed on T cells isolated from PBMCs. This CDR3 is CASSEWDSQQLFF. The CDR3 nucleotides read TGTGCCAGCAGTGAATGGGACTCCCAACAACTGTTTTTT.